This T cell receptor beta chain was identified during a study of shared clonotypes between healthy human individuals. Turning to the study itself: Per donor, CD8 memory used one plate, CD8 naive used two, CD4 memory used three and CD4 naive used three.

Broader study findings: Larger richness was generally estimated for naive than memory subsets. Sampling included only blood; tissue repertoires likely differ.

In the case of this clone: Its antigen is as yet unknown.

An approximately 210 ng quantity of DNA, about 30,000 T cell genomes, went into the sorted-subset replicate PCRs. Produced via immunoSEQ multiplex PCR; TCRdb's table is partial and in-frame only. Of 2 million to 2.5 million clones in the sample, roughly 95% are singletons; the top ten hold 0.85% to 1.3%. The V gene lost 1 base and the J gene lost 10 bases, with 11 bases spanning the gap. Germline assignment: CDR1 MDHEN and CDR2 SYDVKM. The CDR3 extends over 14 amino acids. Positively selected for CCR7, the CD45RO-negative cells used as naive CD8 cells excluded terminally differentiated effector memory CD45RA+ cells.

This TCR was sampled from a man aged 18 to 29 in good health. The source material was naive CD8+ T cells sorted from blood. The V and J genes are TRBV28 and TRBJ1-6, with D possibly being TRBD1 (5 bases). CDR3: CASSLSSGRSPLHF. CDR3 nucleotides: TGTGCCAGCAGTTTATCGTCAGGGCGCTCACCCCTCCACTTT.